This T cell receptor beta chain was documented in a study of T cell responses to AZD1222 COVID-19 vaccine. Study conclusions and caveats: Rises in breadth and depth of Spike-specific TCRs came after two AZD1222 doses. After the peak T cell response, and only then, were repertoires sampled. Females outnumbered males among donors, who were mostly white British; clonal diversity was possibly underestimated.

The data were produced by immunoSEQ multiplex PCR, yet TCRdb's version contains in-frame clones alone and is incomplete. The data show more than 150,000 clones, 88% seen once. Comment on this clone: Antigen: not known.

Material: peripheral blood, obtained 28 days after the second AZD1222 dose. The sequence was collected from an adult who received the AZD1222 COVID-19 vaccine.

The DNA of the CDR3 is TGTGCCAGCAGTCGGGACCCCCTCTACGAGCAGTACTTC. This codes for CASSRDPLYEQYF. V is TRBV27 and J is TRBJ2-7; D may correspond to TRBD1 or TRBD2 (5 bases each). V lost 5 bases, J lost 3 bases, and 11 bases lay in between. CDR3 length: 13 amino acids. CDR1 is MNHEY, CDR2 SMNVEV, per germline (reference sequence).